This T cell receptor beta chain was observed in a study of human T cells and chemical hapten exposure. Notes on the study in general: While controls formed fewer of them, expanded TCRs formed significantly more large CDR3 similarity clusters.

Indicated time point: patch test 1, 2 weeks after DPC sensitization. The treatment was: therapeutic diphenylcyclopropenone sensitization with weekly scalp DPC. It was unfractionated whole blood from which total RNA was extracted. The germline V and J ends were trimmed by 0 bases and 1 base, with 10 bases remaining between them. In germline, CDR1 is SGDLS, CDR2 YYNGEE. The CDR3 is 15 amino acids. TCRdb re-analysed the RACE reads in MiXCR, keeping a single row per CDR3 protein. The table shows approximately 400,000 distinct CDR3 sequences, with 4.8% occurring only once. In its sample, this clonotype was seen many times. Its matching antigen is unknown.

The rearrangement links TRBV9 to TRBJ1-1; D may be TRBD1 (5 bases). This receptor was identified in a woman aged 50 to 65 with alopecia areata. Some clones in this sample may be carry-over from other donors' samples. This sample comprised whole blood, obtained in connection with sensitization to the hapten diphenylcyclopropenone (DPC). The CDR3 region is CASSVVGGSNTEAFF. CDR3 in DNA: TGTGCCAGCAGCGTAGTGGGGGGGTCGAACACTGAAGCTTTCTTT.